The rows below give T cell receptor beta chains drawn from one sample of a study of OX40 agonist ivuxolimab in advanced cancers. Sequencing was performed with immunoSEQ multiplex PCR; in TCRdb, only in-frame clones are kept and a portion is missing. The table has about 150,000 clones, roughly 92% seen once. The source was CD4+ or CD8+ T cells sorted from blood, collected in a trial of the OX40 agonist ivuxolimab. These TCRs come from an adult with an advanced solid tumor such as melanoma, head and neck, liver or kidney cancer. The CDR3 runs from the conserved cysteine through the conserved F or W. D genes are given only for firm matches.

d_call: -
j_call: TRBJ1-1
v_call: TRBV6-6
cdr3_nt: TGTGCCAGCAGGTCCGGGGGGACGGGCACTGAAGCTTTCTTT
cdr3_aa: CASRSGGTGTEAFF

d_call: TRBD1
j_call: TRBJ2-7
v_call: TRBV4-3
cdr3_nt: TGCGCCAGCAGCCACTCACTACAGGGGGCAGGGAGATCCTACGAGCAGTACTTC
cdr3_aa: CASSHSLQGAGRSYEQYF

d_call: -
j_call: TRBJ2-1
v_call: TRBV7-2
cdr3_nt: TGTGCCAGCATCCCCCAGCCGACCTACAATGAGCAGTTCTTC
cdr3_aa: CASIPQPTYNEQFF

d_call: -
j_call: TRBJ2-3
v_call: TRBV7-3
cdr3_nt: TGTGCCAGCAGCTCCACCATGTTTGATACGCAGTATTTT
cdr3_aa: CASSSTMFDTQYF

d_call: TRBD2
j_call: TRBJ2-1
v_call: TRBV9
cdr3_nt: TGTGCCAGCAGCGTAGGCCTTAGCGGGAGTTCCTACAATGAGCAGTTCTTC
cdr3_aa: CASSVGLSGSSYNEQFF

d_call: -
j_call: TRBJ1-1
v_call: TRBV19
cdr3_nt: TGTGCCAGTAGTATTCGGGGAGGTGAAGCTTTCTTT
cdr3_aa: CASSIRGGEAFF

d_call: -
j_call: TRBJ2-5
v_call: TRBV7-2
cdr3_nt: TGTGCCAGCAGCTTATGGGAGGGGGGGCCAGGAAAGACCCAGTACTTC
cdr3_aa: CASSLWEGGPGKTQYF

d_call: -
j_call: TRBJ2-3
v_call: TRBV5-1
cdr3_nt: TGCGCCAGCAGAACAGTCCCTCTCCCAGATACGCAGTATTTT
cdr3_aa: CASRTVPLPDTQYF

d_call: TRBD2
j_call: TRBJ2-7
v_call: TRBV4-2
cdr3_nt: TGTGCCAGCAGCCGAGACTCCGGGACTAGCTCCTACGAGCAGTACTTC
cdr3_aa: CASSRDSGTSSYEQYF

d_call: -
j_call: TRBJ1-2
v_call: TRBV19
cdr3_nt: TGTGCCAGTAGTATCGGGACGGAGTATGGCTACACCTTC
cdr3_aa: CASSIGTEYGYTF

d_call: TRBD1
j_call: TRBJ1-2
v_call: TRBV6-6
cdr3_nt: TGTGCCAGCAGTTACTCCATCCAGGGGGCGTACGGCTACACCTTC
cdr3_aa: CASSYSIQGAYGYTF